The rows below give T cell receptor beta chains drawn from one sample of a study of neurological immune-mediated disorders. A single record per CDR3 protein comes from TCRdb applying MiXCR to the 5' RACE reads. The sample lists about 77,000 distinct CDR3 sequences; about 9.5% were seen once. Sequenced input: PBMCs. The receptors stem from a man aged 50 or older in good health. Both conserved end residues are part of each CDR3. The order of the fields is clone size, D gene, J gene, V gene, CDR3 DNA, CDR3 protein. A D gene is named only where the DNA matches it firmly. Not all rows give a size; the values are once, few, many and, for expanded clones, a class.

>NA|TRBD2|TRBJ2-5|TRBV10-3
TGTGCCTGCCGACTAGCGGGATATGGGGAGACCCAGTACTTC
CACRLAGYGETQYF
>many|TRBD1|TRBJ1-1|TRBV20-1
TGCAGTGCTAGAGATCCCCGGACAGGGGGCATGGATACTGAAGCTTTCTTT
CSARDPRTGGMDTEAFF
>many|NA|TRBJ2-5|TRBV4-2
TGTGCCAGCAGCCAAGATTTCGGGGGCACGGAGACCCAGTACTTC
CASSQDFGGTETQYF
>many|NA|TRBJ2-1|TRBV29-1
TGCAGCGTTATCCGGGACTCTTACAATGAGCAGTTCTTC
CSVIRDSYNEQFF
>many|TRBD1|TRBJ2-2|TRBV25-1
TGTGCCAGCAGAACAGGGGACACCGGGGAGCTGTTTTTT
CASRTGDTGELFF
>many|NA|TRBJ1-4|TRBV7-2
TGTGCCAGCAGCTTAGAGTACGGCGAAAAACTGTTTTTT
CASSLEYGEKLFF
>many|TRBD1|TRBJ1-2|TRBV12-3/TRBV12-4
TGTGCCAGCAGTCAGACAGGGAAGTATGGCTACACCTTC
CASSQTGKYGYTF
>many|NA|TRBJ1-5|TRBV12-3/TRBV12-4
TGTGCCAGCAGCCCGGGCGATAGCAATCAGCCCCAGCATTTT
CASSPGDSNQPQHF
>many|NA|TRBJ1-3|TRBV7-2
TGTGCCAGCAGCTCCTCGCCGTCTGGAAACACCATATATTTT
CASSSSPSGNTIYF
>many|NA|TRBJ2-7|TRBV27
TGTGCCAGCACTCGGGGTACTGGATCCTACGAGCAGTACTTC
CASTRGTGSYEQYF
>many|NA|TRBJ2-7|TRBV4-2
TGTGCCAGCAGCCAAGAGGAGCAGGGTGGATACGAGCAGTACTTC
CASSQEEQGGYEQYF
>many|NA|TRBJ2-2|TRBV4-2
TGTGCCAGCAGCAGCCGGGACGGAGTCAACACCGGGGAGCTGTTTTTT
CASSSRDGVNTGELFF
>NA|TRBD1|TRBJ1-2|TRBV25-1
TGTGCCAGCAGGGGAGCGGGACAGGAGGCCTATGGCTACACCTTC
CASRGAGQEAYGYTF
>many|TRBD1|TRBJ2-1|TRBV2
TGTGCCAGCAGTGAAGACAGGGGGCGCCTAAATGAGCAGTTCTTC
CASSEDRGRLNEQFF
>many|TRBD1|TRBJ1-2|TRBV7-2
TGTGCCAGCAGCCGGGACAGGGGGTATTATGGCTACACCTTC
CASSRDRGYYGYTF
>many|NA|TRBJ2-5|TRBV7-2
TGTGCCAGCAGTCCCTACACAAGTGAGACCCAGTACTTC
CASSPYTSETQYF
>many|NA|TRBJ1-1|TRBV20-1
TGCAGTGCTAGGCCCGGGACATCCGCTTTTGAAGCTTTCTTT
CSARPGTSAFEAFF
>many|NA|TRBJ2-3|TRBV15
TGTGCCACCAGCAGAGACGGTGGTGGAGGGGCAGATACGCAGTATTTT
CATSRDGGGGADTQYF
>many|NA|TRBJ2-3|TRBV5-1
TGCGCCAGCAGCCCGGCGGGACAGCACACAGATACGCAGTATTTT
CASSPAGQHTDTQYF
>many|TRBD2|TRBJ2-1|TRBV5-1
TGCGCCAGCAGCTTGGAATCGGGGGGATACAATGAGCAGTTCTTC
CASSLESGGYNEQFF
>many|NA|TRBJ2-7|TRBV7-2
TGTGCCAGCAGCGCGGACGGGGGAGCCTACGAGCAGTACTTC
CASSADGGAYEQYF
>many|NA|TRBJ2-5|TRBV7-9
TGTGCCAGCAGCGGCCGGTTCCTTTCGGGACTTTTGGAGACCCAGTACTTC
CASSGRFLSGLLETQYF
>NA|NA|TRBJ1-5|TRBV30
TGTGCCTGGAGCCTTAACAATCAGCCCCAGCATTTT
CAWSLNNQPQHF
>NA|TRBD1|TRBJ2-5|TRBV2
TGTGCCAGCCGACAGGGTCGCGAAGAGACCCAGTACTTC
CASRQGREETQYF
>many|NA|TRBJ2-5|TRBV20-1
TGCAGTGCTAGACCCGGACCCGAGCGAGAGACCCAGTACTTC
CSARPGPERETQYF
>many|TRBD1|TRBJ1-3|TRBV12-3/TRBV12-4
TGTGCCAGCAGCCCCGGGACAGGGGTTAACACCATATATTTT
CASSPGTGVNTIYF
>many|TRBD2|TRBJ2-1|TRBV11-1
TGTGCCAGCAGCCTAGGGACTAGCGGGAGTAGGTCCTACAATGAGCAGTTCTTC
CASSLGTSGSRSYNEQFF
>many|TRBD1|TRBJ2-2|TRBV11-2
TGTGCCAGCAGTCATGGACAGGGGGCAGGGACCGGGGAGCTGTTTTTT
CASSHGQGAGTGELFF
>many|TRBD2|TRBJ2-1|TRBV7-2
TGTGCCAGCAGCCCTTATGGGGGGGCTAGCGGGAGGAATGAGCAGTTCTTC
CASSPYGGASGRNEQFF
>many|NA|TRBJ1-3|TRBV20-1
TGCAGTGCTAAGGGTTGGGGCTCTGGAAACACCATATATTTT
CSAKGWGSGNTIYF